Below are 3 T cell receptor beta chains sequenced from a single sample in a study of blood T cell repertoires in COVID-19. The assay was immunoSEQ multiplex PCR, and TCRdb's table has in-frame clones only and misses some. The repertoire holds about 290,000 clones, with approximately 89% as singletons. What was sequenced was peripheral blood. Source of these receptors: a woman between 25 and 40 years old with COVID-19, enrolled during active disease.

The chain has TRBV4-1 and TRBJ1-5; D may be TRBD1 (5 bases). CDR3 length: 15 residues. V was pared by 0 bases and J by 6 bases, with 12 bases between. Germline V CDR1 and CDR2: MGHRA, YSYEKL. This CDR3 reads CASSQDFREGQPQHF. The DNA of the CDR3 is TGCGCCAGCAGCCAAGATTTCAGGGAGGGTCAGCCCCAGCATTTT.

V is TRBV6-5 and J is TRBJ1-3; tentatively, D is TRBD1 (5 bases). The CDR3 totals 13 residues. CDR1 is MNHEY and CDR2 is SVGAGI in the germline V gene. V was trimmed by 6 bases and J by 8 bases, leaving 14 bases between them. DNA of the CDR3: TGTGCCAGCAGCGTCCCCGGGGGATACACCATATATTTT. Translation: CASSVPGGYTIYF.

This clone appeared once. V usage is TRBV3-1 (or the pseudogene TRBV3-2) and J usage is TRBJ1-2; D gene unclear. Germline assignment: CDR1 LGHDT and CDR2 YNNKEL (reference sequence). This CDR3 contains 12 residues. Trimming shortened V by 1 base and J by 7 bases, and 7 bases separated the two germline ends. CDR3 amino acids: CASSQGGTGYTF. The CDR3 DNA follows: TGTGCCAGCAGCCAAGGAGGTACTGGCTACACCTTC.